This TCR beta chain emerged from a study of T-cell reconstitution after alpha-beta-depleted transplantation in children. This clonotype was recorded at least ten times. Unique molecular identifiers were incorporated during preparation of the TCRbeta library. Via MiXCR, TCRdb re-called the PCR reads, giving one row per CDR3 protein. Of just over 350,000 distinct CDR3 sequences listed, roughly 13% are singletons. This CDR3 spans 12 amino acids. Trimming removed 5 bases from V and 9 bases from J, with 13 bases in between. Per the germline V gene, CDR1 is SGHTA and CDR2 is FQGNSA. This sequence joins TRBV7-2 and TRBJ1-1; the D is unclear. Material: PBMCs, obtained from the stem cell graft. The sequence derives from a human donor who donated a stem cell graft to a child with Fanconi anemia. The CDR3 DNA follows: TGTGCCAGCAGCCCCACAGACCCAAAAGCTTTCTTT. Translated, it gives CASSPTDPKAFF.